This T cell receptor (beta chain) came from a study of cytomegalovirus exposure and HLA in healthy donors. Germline lookup yields CDR1 SGDLS and CDR2 YYNGEE. V trimming: 0 bases; J trimming: 2 bases; junction bases outside the gene matches: 2. This CDR3 is built from 15 residues. To note about this clone: What it recognizes is unknown.

PCR primers comprised 60 Vbeta and 13 Jbeta primers. Method: immunoSEQ multiplex PCR; TCRdb's copy keeps in-frame clones and lacks some. The repertoire consists of about 180,000 clones, with over 60% occurring once and the leading ten covering around 6%. The study's findings and limits: TCR beta chains associated with HLA were, in a later analysis, more clonally expanded than equally common others. Researchers left out some V segments, among them TRBV6-2 and TRBV6-3, as indistinguishable. By HLA locus, TCR association rates varied in a later analysis, with DRB1 showing the most and HLA-C the fewest. In a later analysis, a genetic analysis reported fewer productive-TCR N-insertions in an Asian-associated ancestry cluster than the cohort average.

This sequence originates from a middle-aged man in good health and CMV-seronegative. V usage is TRBV9 and J usage is TRBJ1-2; 9 bases align to TRBD1. Sample: PBMCs. CDR3 in amino acids: CASSVGTGGNYGYTF. The CDR3 nucleotides read TGTGCCAGCAGCGTAGGAACAGGGGGCAACTATGGCTACACCTTC.